The text below deals with one TCR beta chain. Per the original data handling: Reference gene primers were amplified, and this amplification served to estimate nucleated cell counts. Some clones are missing from TCRdb's copy, which holds only in-frame ones; the method was immunoSEQ multiplex PCR. The DNA was the basis for D and trimming; V, J and clone size are from that table. The sample includes some 220,000 clones, 75% to 85% seen only once; the top ten take over 0.95%. The data were obtained in a study of blood T cell repertoires in COVID-19. Study in general: PBMCs, B-cell-depleted T cells, or T cells were the source of the cDNA or gDNA that made up the material.

The J segment lost 2 bases and the V segment lost 8 bases, leaving 1 base of the junction unmatched. From germline, CDR1 is LGHDT and CDR2 YNNKEL (reference sequence). This CDR3 has 12 amino acids. This chain connects TRBV3-1 (or the pseudogene TRBV3-2) to TRBJ2-3, with 7 bases fitting TRBD1. Specimen: peripheral blood. This receptor was identified in a young woman with COVID-19, enrolled during active disease. CDR3 in DNA: TGTGCCAGCCAGGGGGACACAGATACGCAGTATTTT. Its protein product is CASQGDTDTQYF.